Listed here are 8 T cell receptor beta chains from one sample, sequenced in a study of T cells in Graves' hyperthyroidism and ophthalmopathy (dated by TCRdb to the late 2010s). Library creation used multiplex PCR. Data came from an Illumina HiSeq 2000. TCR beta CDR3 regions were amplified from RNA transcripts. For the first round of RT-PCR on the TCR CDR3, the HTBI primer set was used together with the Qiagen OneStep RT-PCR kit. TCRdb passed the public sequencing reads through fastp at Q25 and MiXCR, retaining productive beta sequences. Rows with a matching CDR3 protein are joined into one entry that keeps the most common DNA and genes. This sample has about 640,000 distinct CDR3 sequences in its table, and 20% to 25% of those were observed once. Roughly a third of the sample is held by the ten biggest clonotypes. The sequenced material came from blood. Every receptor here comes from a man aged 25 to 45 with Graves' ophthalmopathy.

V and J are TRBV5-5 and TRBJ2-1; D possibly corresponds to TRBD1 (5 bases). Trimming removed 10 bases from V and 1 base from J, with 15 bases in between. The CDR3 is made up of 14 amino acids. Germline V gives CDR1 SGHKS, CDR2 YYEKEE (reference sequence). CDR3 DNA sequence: TGTGCCTACGGAAGGGGCTTATCCTACAATGAGCAGTTCTTC. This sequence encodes CAYGRGLSYNEQFF.

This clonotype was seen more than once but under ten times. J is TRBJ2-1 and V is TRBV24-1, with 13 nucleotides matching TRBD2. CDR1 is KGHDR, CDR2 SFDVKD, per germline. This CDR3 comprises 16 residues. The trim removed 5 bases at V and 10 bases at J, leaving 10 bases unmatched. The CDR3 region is CATSAGTSGIIGEQFF. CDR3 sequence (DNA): TGTGCCACCAGTGCCGGGACTAGCGGGATAATCGGGGAGCAGTTCTTC.

The CDR3 DNA follows: TGCGCCAGCAGCTTACCGACCGGGAGTGACACAGATACGCAGTATTTT. It codes for CASSLPTGSDTDTQYF. The rearrangement links TRBV5-1 to TRBJ2-3, with D perhaps TRBD2 (6 bases). V was pared by 2 bases and J by 2 bases, with 15 bases between. Germline V gives CDR1 SGHRS, CDR2 YFSETQ. The CDR3 has 16 residues.

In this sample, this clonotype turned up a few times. CDR3 bases: TGTGCCAGCAAATCGGGGACAGTTAGCACCGGGGAGCTGTTTTTT. The encoded protein is CASKSGTVSTGELFF. The gene calls are TRBV12-3 or TRBV12-4 and TRBJ2-2, with TRBD1 identical over 7 bases. V was pared by 7 bases and J by 4 bases, with 9 bases of the junction left unmatched. The CDR3 runs to 15 residues.

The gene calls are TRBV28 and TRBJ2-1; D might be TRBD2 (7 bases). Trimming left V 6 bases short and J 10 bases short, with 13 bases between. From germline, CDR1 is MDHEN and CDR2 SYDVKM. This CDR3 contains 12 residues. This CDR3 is CASRGGGREQFF. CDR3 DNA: TGTGCCAGCAGAGGGGGGGGCCGGGAGCAGTTCTTC.

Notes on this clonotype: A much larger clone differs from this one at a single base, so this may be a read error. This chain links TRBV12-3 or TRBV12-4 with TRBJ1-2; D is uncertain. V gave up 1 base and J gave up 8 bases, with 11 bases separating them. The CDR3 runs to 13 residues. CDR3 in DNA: TGTGCCAGCAGTTTAGTGAGTTCGGGCGGCTACACCTTC. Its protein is CASSLVSSGGYTF.

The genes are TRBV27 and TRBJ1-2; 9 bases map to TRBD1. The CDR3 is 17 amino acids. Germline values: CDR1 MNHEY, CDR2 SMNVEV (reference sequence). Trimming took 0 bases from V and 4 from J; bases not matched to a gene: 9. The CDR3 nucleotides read TGTGCCAGCAGTTTATCTGTCGGGGACAGGGCACTCTATGGCTACACCTTC. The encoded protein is CASSLSVGDRALYGYTF.

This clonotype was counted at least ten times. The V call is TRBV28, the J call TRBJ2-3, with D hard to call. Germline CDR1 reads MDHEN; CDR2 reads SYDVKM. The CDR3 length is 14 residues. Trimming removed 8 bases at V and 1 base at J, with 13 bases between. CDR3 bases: TGTGCCAGCGCGACCCCTTCGGGCACAGATACGCAGTATTTT. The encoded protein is CASATPSGTDTQYF.